This TCR beta chain stems from a study of blood T cell repertoires in COVID-19 (dated by TCRdb to about 2020). As for the study more broadly: Samples from collaborators originated in the United States, Italy and Spain and spanned both the acute and convalescent phases of COVID-19. The repertoires were made available in a free public database intended to serve as a resource for research on the immune response to SARS-CoV-2. Deeply sampled blood TCRbeta repertoires from subjects exposed to, actively infected with, or recovered from COVID-19 were included in the dataset. The sample metadata nearly always contained a de-identified subject ID, COVID-19 status, age in years and sex. The samples were drawn from two sources: the first 160 participants of the ongoing ImmuneRACE study, and 1,200 or so subjects contributed by 6 global collaborators. The prospective study material was composed of cDNA or gDNA derived from T cells, B-cell-depleted T cells, or PBMCs. Where available, HLA class I and class II types were obtained from metadata supplied by the sample provider rather than from assay-based typing. On the study overall, not on this receptor specifically: Clinical and demographic metadata were provided uncurated, with the amount varying by source and participant.

This clone was found a few times. This clone's antigen is unknown. Base-call qualities are not available, and no considerably larger clone is one nucleotide away. The immunoSEQ Assay, a bias-controlled multiplex PCR, was used to amplify TCRbeta CDR3 regions from genomic DNA. The original pipeline was this. The number of nucleated cells in each sample was estimated from the amplification of reference gene primers within the assay. To quantify the absolute abundance of each unique TCRbeta CDR3 rearrangement, sequence reads were collapsed and filtered. For each sample, productive Simpson clonality was calculated by taking the square root of Simpson's diversity index across productive rearrangements. TCRdb mirrors the immuneACCESS table, restricted to in-frame sequences. Some clones are absent from its copies; in checked studies, under half trace to an unresolved V gene, and the reason for the others is unknown. V and J calls plus clone size are reproduced from that table; the DNA served to infer D and trimming. The sample contains under 170,000 clones, 87% of them found a single time. The leading ten clones occupy 4% to 5% of the sample.

The cysteine opens and the phenylalanine closes a CDR3 of 16 amino acids. Only the CDR3 DNA is retained, 48 bases long and in frame from the first base. V and J are trimmed by 4 bases and 4 bases, and the gene matches miss 9 bases of the junction. CDR1 and CDR2 are drawn from the germline V gene (reference sequence): MNHEY, SMNVEV. Collaborating institutions collected whole blood in K2EDTA tubes following their own protocols. For TCRbeta analysis, collaborators shipped samples in one of three forms: frozen whole blood, isolated PBMCs, or DNA extracted from either of those sample types. The chain employs TRBV27 and TRBJ2-7, with 11 middle bases fitting TRBD1. The receptor's source is a woman aged 55-75 years with active or convalescent COVID-19. The sequencing sample was made of peripheral blood. The DNA sequence follows: TGTGCCAGCAGTTCGGGACAGGGGGTGAATGGTTACGAGCAGTACTTC. Its translation reads: CASSSGQGVNGYEQYF.